Each of the 4 T cell receptor beta chains below was sequenced from the same sample in a study of beta chain features in type 1 diabetes. The study, taken as a whole, reports: People with Type 1 diabetes carried modestly yet significantly shorter TCRB CDR3s in all four CD4+ subsets.

What was sequenced were expressed TCRB transcripts, since all of the isolated RNA had been reverse transcribed. Assay used: immunoSEQ multiplex PCR; TCRdb lists only in-frame clones, some missing. The sample shows under 300,000 clones, under 13% of them seen only once. These receptors lack a known antigen. Sequenced input: naive CD4+ T cells from blood. Receptor source: a man aged 30 to 39 with type 1 diabetes.

This clone was detected only a few times. V is TRBV7-2 and J is TRBJ1-3, with D perhaps TRBD1 (6 bases). The ends were cut back, 1 base at V and 0 bases at J, with 7 bases in the middle. The CDR3 spans 15 residues. Germline V gene lookup returns CDR1 SGHTA and CDR2 FQGNSA. CDR3 sequence reads: CASSLGTDSGNTIYF. In DNA, the CDR3 is TGTGCCAGCAGCTTAGGGACAGACTCTGGAAACACCATATATTTT.

Note on this clone: Additional DNA sequences in this sample encode the identical CDR3. This sequence joins TRBV5-1 and TRBJ2-7; 10 nucleotides align to TRBD1. The V and J ends lost 3 bases and 2 bases, in that order; junction bases with no gene match: 2. CDR3 length equals 14 residues. CDR1 is SGHRS, CDR2 YFSETQ, per germline. For the CDR3, the DNA is TGCGCCAGCAGCTCCGGGACAGGGGCCTACGAGCAGTACTTC. It is translated as CASSSGTGAYEQYF.

A few counts support this clone. The chain employs TRBV29-1 and TRBJ2-3, with TRBD1 as a possible D gene (6 bases). The CDR3 spans 14 residues. V lost 5 bases to trimming and J lost 4 bases, with 16 bases between them. CDR1 is SQVTM, CDR2 ANQGSEA, per germline. The CDR3 protein is CSVRTGPTADTQYF. In DNA, the CDR3 is TGCAGCGTTAGAACAGGGCCTACTGCAGATACGCAGTATTTT.

The chain combines TRBV19 with TRBJ1-2; 7 bases agree with TRBD1. The CDR3 consists of 12 residues. V shed 10 bases and J 5 bases; nucleotides not matched to a gene: 7. CDR1 is LNHDA and CDR2 is SQIVND in the germline V gene (reference sequence). CDR3 sequence: CATQTGPYGYTF. The CDR3 DNA sequence: TGTGCCACCCAGACAGGGCCGTATGGCTACACCTTC.